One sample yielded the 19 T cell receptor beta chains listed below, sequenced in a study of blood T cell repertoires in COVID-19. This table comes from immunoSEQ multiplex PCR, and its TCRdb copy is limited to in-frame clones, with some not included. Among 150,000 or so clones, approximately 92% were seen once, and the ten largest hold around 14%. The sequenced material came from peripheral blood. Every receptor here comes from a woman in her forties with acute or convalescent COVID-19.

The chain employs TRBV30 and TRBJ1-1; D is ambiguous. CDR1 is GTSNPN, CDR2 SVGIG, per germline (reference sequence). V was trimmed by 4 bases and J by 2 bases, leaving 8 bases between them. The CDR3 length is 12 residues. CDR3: CAWIVTNTEAFF. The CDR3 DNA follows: TGTGCCTGGATAGTAACTAACACTGAAGCTTTCTTT.

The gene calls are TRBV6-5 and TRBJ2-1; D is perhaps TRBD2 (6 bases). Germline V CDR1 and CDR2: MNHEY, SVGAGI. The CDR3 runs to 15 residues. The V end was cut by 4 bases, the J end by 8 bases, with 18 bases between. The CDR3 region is CASSSLGLSLDEQFF. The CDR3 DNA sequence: TGTGCCAGCAGTTCCTTGGGACTTTCTCTCGATGAGCAGTTCTTC.

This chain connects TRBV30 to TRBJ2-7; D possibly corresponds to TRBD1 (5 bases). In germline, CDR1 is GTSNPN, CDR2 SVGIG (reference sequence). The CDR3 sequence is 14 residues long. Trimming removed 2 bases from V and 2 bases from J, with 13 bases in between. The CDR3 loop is CAWSFTGVPYEQYF. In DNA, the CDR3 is TGTGCCTGGAGTTTTACAGGTGTCCCCTACGAGCAGTACTTC.

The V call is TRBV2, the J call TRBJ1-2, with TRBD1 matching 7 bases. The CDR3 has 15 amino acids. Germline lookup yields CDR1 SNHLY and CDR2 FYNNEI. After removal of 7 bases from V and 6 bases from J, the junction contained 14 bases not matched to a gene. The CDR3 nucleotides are TGTGCCAGCACACGACAGGGTTTAAAGGGTAATGGCTACACCTTC. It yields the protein CASTRQGLKGNGYTF. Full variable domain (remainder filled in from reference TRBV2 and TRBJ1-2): EPEVTQTPSHQVTQMGQEVILRCVPISNHLYFYWYRQILGQKVEFLVSFYNNEISEKSEIFDDQFSVERPDGSNFTLKIRSTKLEDSAMYFCASTRQGLKGNGYTFGSGTRLTVV.

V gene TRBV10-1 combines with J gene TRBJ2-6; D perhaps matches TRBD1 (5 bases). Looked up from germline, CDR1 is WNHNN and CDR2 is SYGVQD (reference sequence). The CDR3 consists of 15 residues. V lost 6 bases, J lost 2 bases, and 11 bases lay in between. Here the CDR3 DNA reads TGCGCCAGCAGCAACTACAGGCCTGGGGCCAACGTCCTGACTTTC. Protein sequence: CASSNYRPGANVLTF.

The CDR3 DNA is TGTGCCAGCAGCTCAACCGGGACAGGGAACTATGGCTACACCTTC. Translating it yields CASSSTGTGNYGYTF. This sequence joins TRBV13 and TRBJ1-2; TRBD1 aligns across 9 bases. Trimming at V came to 4 bases and at J to 2 bases, leaving 5 bases not matched to a gene. This CDR3 is built from 15 residues. Germline CDR1 and CDR2: PRHDT and FYEKMQ (reference sequence).

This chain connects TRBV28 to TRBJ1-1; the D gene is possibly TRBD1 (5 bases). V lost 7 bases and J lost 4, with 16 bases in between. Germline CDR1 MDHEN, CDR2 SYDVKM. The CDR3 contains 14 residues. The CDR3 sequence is CASNNAGGATEAFF. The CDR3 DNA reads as TGTGCCAGCAATAATGCCGGGGGTGCCACTGAAGCTTTCTTT.

This CDR3 reads CASSLISGINEQFF. For the CDR3, the DNA is TGTGCCAGCAGCTTAATTAGCGGGATCAATGAGCAGTTCTTC. The genes are TRBV7-3 and TRBJ2-1; 8 bases match TRBD2. CDR1 SGHTA and CDR2 FQGTGA come from the germline V gene. V lost 1 base and J lost 6; bases outside the gene matches: 2. This CDR3 has 14 residues.

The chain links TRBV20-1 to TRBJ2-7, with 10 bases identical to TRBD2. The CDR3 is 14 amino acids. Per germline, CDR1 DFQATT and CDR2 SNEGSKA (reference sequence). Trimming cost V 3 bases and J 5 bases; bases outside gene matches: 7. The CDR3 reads CSASSSGSPDEQYF. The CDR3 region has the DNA TGCAGTGCTAGTTCTAGCGGGAGCCCCGACGAGCAGTACTTC.

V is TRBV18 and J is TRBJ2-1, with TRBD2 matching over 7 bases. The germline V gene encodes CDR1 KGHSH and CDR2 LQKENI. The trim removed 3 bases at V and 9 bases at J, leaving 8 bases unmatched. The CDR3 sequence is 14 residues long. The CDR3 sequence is CASSPVRERGEQFF. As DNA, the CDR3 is TGTGCCAGCTCACCCGTGCGGGAGAGGGGTGAGCAGTTCTTC.

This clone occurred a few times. DNA for the CDR3: TGTGCCAGCAGTGGATCGGTAGTTCGGGAATCTGAAGCTTTCTTT. Translated: CASSGSVVRESEAFF. The rearrangement uses TRBV2 and TRBJ1-1; D gene unclear. Germline V gene data show CDR1 as SNHLY and CDR2 as FYNNEI. This CDR3 comprises 15 residues. Trimming took 4 bases from V and 6 from J, leaving 18 bases between them. The entire variable domain, with the rest obtained from reference TRBV2 and TRBJ1-1, is as follows: EPEVTQTPSHQVTQMGQEVILRCVPISNHLYFYWYRQILGQKVEFLVSFYNNEISEKSEIFDDQFSVERPDGSNFTLKIRSTKLEDSAMYFCASSGSVVRESEAFFGQGTRLTVV.

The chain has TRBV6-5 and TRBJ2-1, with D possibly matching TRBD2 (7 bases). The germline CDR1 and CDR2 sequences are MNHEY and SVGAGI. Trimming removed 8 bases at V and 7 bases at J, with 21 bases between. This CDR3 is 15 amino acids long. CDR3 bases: TGTGCCAGCTTTTCTCATAGGGGGGGGGAGAATGAGCAGTTCTTC. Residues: CASFSHRGGENEQFF.

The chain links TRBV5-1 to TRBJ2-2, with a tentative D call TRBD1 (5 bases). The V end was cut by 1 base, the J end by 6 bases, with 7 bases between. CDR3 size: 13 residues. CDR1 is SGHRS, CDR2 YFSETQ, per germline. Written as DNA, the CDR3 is TGCGCCAGCAGCTTGTTAGGGGCCGGGGAGCTGTTTTTT. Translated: CASSLLGAGELFF.

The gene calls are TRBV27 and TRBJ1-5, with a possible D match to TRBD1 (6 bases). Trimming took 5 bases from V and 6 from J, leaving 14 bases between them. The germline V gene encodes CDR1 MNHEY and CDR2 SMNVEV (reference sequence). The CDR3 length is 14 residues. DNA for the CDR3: TGTGCCAGCAGTGCAGGGGTTAGGGGTCAGCCCCAGCATTTT. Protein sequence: CASSAGVRGQPQHF.

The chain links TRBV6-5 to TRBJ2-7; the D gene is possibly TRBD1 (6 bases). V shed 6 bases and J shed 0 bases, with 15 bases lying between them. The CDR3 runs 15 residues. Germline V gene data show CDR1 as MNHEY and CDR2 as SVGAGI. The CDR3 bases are TGTGCCAGCAGAAAATACCGGGACAACTCCTACGAGCAGTACTTC. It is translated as CASRKYRDNSYEQYF.

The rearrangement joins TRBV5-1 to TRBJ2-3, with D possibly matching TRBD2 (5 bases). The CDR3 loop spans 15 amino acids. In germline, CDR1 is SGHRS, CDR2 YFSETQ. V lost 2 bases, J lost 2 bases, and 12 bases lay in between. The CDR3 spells CASSFRGLFTDTQYF. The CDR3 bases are TGCGCCAGCAGCTTCCGCGGACTCTTCACAGATACGCAGTATTTT.

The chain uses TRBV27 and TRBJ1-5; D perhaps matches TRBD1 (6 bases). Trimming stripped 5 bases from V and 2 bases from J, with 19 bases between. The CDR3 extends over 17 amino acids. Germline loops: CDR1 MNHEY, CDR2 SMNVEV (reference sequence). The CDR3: CASSPITGSSGNQPQHF. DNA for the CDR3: TGTGCCAGCAGTCCGATCACAGGGTCGAGCGGCAATCAGCCCCAGCATTTT.

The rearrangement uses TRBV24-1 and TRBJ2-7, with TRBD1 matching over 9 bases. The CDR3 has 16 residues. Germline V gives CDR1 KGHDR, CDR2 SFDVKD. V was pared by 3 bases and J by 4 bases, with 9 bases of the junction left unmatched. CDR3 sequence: CATSDPKQGAAYEQYF. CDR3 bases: TGTGCCACCAGTGATCCGAAACAGGGGGCTGCGTACGAGCAGTACTTC.

This chain's CDR3 is CASSPTDTQYF. CDR3 bases: TGTGCCAGCAGCCCGACAGATACGCAGTATTTT. The rearrangement uses TRBV7-9 and TRBJ2-3; D uncertain. Germline V gene sequence: CDR1 SEHNR, CDR2 FQNEAQ (reference sequence). The ends were cut back, 5 bases at V and 3 bases at J, with 3 bases in the middle. The CDR3 covers 11 residues.